The 8 T cell receptor beta chains below all came from one sample that was sequenced in a study of blood T cell repertoires in COVID-19. TCRdb's copy holds only in-frame clones and misses some; the assay was immunoSEQ multiplex PCR. The repertoire holds 50,000 or so clones, with over 80% as singletons. Sequencing was performed on peripheral blood. The source is a man aged 40-55 years with acute or convalescent COVID-19.

The chain is built from TRBV24-1 and TRBJ2-2, with 9 bases fitting TRBD1. Germline V gene data show CDR1 as KGHDR and CDR2 as SFDVKD. CDR3 length: 13 amino acids. V lost 8 bases and J lost 4; bases outside the gene matches: 1. Written as DNA, the CDR3 is TGTGCCACCATGGACAGGGGCACCGGGGAGCTGTTTTTT. Protein: CATMDRGTGELFF.

To note about this clone: The junction and the germline gene differ at one end; a read error may be behind it. The chain couples TRBV3-1 (or the pseudogene TRBV3-2) to TRBJ1-2; D gene uncertain. CDR3 size: 8 residues. The V gene's germline CDR1 is LGHDT and CDR2 YNNKEL (reference sequence). The CDR3 bases are TGTGCCAGCAGCCAAGGTTACTTC. Amino acid sequence: CASSQGYF.

The chain links TRBV7-9 to TRBJ2-7, with TRBD2 matching 7 bases. Germline trimming cut 5 bases from V and 3 bases from J; bases unmatched to any gene: 4. CDR1 and CDR2 (germline): SEHNR, FQNEAQ (reference sequence). This CDR3 is 13 amino acids long. This CDR3 reads CASSPRGDYEQYF. The CDR3 DNA reads TGTGCCAGCAGCCCCCGGGGGGACTACGAGCAGTACTTC.

This chain links TRBV6-5 with TRBJ2-7, with D unclear. The CDR3 contains 11 residues. V was trimmed by 2 bases and J by 6 bases, leaving 5 bases between them. CDR1 is MNHEY and CDR2 is SVGAGI in the germline V gene. This CDR3 is CASSYLLEQYF. In DNA form, the CDR3 reads TGTGCCAGCAGTTACCTCCTCGAGCAGTACTTC.

V usage is TRBV18 and J usage is TRBJ1-4, with D possibly matching TRBD1 (5 bases). This CDR3 is 13 amino acids long. Germline CDR1 is KGHSH and CDR2 is LQKENI. Trimming left V 8 bases short and J 5 bases short, with 12 bases between. The CDR3 nucleotides are TGTGCCAGCAGGGGTGGCGTCAATGAAAAACTGTTTTTT. Its translation is CASRGGVNEKLFF.

This clone was seen once. The J gene is TRBJ1-6, the V gene TRBV15, with a weak D call TRBD1 (6 bases). V gave up 5 bases and J gave up 3 bases, with 14 bases separating them. This CDR3 comprises 16 residues. The germline V gene encodes CDR1 LNHNV and CDR2 YYDKDF (reference sequence). CDR3 sequence: CATSPQGTLYNSPLHF. Here the CDR3 DNA reads TGTGCCACCAGCCCCCAGGGGACCCTCTATAATTCACCCCTCCACTTT.

J is TRBJ2-2 and V is TRBV9; 10 bases match TRBD1. Germline lookup yields CDR1 SGDLS and CDR2 YYNGEE. There are 16 residues in the CDR3. J was trimmed by 5 bases and V by 1 base; bases with no gene match: 5. The CDR3 here is CASSVTGQGSTGELFF. CDR3 bases: TGTGCCAGCAGCGTAACGGGACAGGGGAGTACCGGGGAGCTGTTTTTT. Filled out from reference TRBV9 and TRBJ2-2, the complete variable domain reads DSGVTQTPKHLITATGQRVTLRCSPRSGDLSVYWYQQSLDQGLQFLIQYYNGEERAKGNILERFSAQQFPDLHSELNLSSLELGDSALYFCASSVTGQGSTGELFFGEGSRLTVL.

The chain carries TRBV2 and TRBJ2-5, with unresolved D. Germline CDR1 and CDR2: SNHLY and FYNNEI. The CDR3 length is 12 residues. The ends were cut back, 6 bases at V and 1 base at J, with 6 bases in the middle. The DNA for the CDR3 is TGTGCCAGCAGCCAGTTCCAAGAGACCCAGTACTTC. It codes for CASSQFQETQYF. The full variable domain, in which reference TRBV2 and TRBJ2-5 provide the parts outside the CDR3, is EPEVTQTPSHQVTQMGQEVILRCVPISNHLYFYWYRQILGQKVEFLVSFYNNEISEKSEIFDDQFSVERPDGSNFTLKIRSTKLEDSAMYFCASSQFQETQYFGPGTRLLVL.